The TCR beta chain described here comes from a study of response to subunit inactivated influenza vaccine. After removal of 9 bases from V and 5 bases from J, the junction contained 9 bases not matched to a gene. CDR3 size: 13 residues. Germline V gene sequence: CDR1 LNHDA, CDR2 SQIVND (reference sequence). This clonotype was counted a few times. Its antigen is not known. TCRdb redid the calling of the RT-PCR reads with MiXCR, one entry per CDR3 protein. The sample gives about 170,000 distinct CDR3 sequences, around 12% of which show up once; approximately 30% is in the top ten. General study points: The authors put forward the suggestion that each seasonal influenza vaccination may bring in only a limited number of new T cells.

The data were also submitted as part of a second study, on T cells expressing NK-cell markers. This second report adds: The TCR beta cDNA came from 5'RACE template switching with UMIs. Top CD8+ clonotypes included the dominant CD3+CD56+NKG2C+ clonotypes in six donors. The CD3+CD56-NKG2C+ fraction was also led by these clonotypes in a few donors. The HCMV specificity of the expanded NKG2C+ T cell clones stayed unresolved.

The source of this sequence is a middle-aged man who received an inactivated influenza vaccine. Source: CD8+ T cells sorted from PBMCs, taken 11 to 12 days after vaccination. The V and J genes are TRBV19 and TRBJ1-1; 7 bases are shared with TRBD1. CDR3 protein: CASNQGQVTEAFF. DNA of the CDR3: TGTGCCAGCAACCAAGGACAGGTTACTGAAGCTTTCTTT.